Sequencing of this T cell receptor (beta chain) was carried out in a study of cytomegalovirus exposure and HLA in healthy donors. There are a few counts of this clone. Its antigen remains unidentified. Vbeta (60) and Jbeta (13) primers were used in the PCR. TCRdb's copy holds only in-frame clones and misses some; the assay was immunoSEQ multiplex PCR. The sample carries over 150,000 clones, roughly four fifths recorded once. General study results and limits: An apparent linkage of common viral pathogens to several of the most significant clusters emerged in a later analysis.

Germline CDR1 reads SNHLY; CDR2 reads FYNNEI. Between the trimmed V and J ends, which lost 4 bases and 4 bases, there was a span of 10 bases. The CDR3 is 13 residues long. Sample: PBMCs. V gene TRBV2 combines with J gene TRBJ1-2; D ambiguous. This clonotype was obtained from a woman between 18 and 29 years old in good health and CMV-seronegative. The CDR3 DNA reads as TGTGCCAGCAGTGCCGGGGAGGGCTATGGCTACACCTTC. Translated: CASSAGEGYGYTF.